Each of the 13 T cell receptor beta chains below was sequenced from the same sample in a study of cytomegalovirus exposure and HLA in healthy donors. 13 Jbeta primers and 60 Vbeta primers were used for the PCR. Repertoires were generated with immunoSEQ multiplex PCR, while TCRdb's copy carries only in-frame clones and drops some. The table shows around 140,000 clones, with 75% to 90% occurring only once. Sequenced input: PBMCs. These receptors were taken from a woman in her fifties or sixties in good health and CMV-seropositive.

The CDR3 nucleotides read TGCGCCAGCAGCCAACTTACGGCAGGCAGGAAAGAGCCCCAGCATTTT. Translated, it gives CASSQLTAGRKEPQHF. This chain connects TRBV4-1 to TRBJ1-5; no clear D. Germline CDR1 is MGHRA and CDR2 is YSYEKL. V lost 2 bases and J 8 bases, leaving 19 bases between the germline ends. This CDR3 comprises 16 residues.

The V gene is TRBV5-1, the J gene TRBJ1-1, with D uncertain. The V end lost 1 base, the J end lost 5 bases, and 9 bases lay between the germline ends. Looked up from germline, CDR1 is SGHRS and CDR2 is YFSETQ. The length of the CDR3 is 13 residues. CDR3 amino acids: CASSLKGDTEAFF. The CDR3 DNA follows: TGCGCCAGCAGCTTGAAGGGAGATACTGAAGCTTTCTTT. Supplemented by reference TRBV5-1 and TRBJ1-1, the full variable domain reads KAGVTQTPRYLIKTRGQQVTLSCSPISGHRSVSWYQQTPGQGLQFLFEYFSETQRNKGNFPGRFSGRQFSNSRSEMNVSTLELGDSALYLCASSLKGDTEAFFGQGTRLTVV.

The chain uses TRBV2 and TRBJ2-5; D gene ambiguous. The CDR3 consists of 14 residues. The V and J ends lost 9 bases and 2 bases respectively, with 16 bases between them. Per germline, CDR1 SNHLY and CDR2 FYNNEI. CDR3 coding DNA: TGTGCCAGTCTAAGTTTATCGAAACAAGAGACCCAGTACTTC. Translating gives CASLSLSKQETQYF.

This chain uses TRBV18 with TRBJ1-1, with D perhaps matching TRBD1 (5 bases). The CDR3 extends over 14 amino acids. The germline V and J ends were trimmed by 1 base and 7 bases, with 13 bases remaining between them. Germline V gives CDR1 KGHSH, CDR2 LQKENI. In nucleotides, the CDR3 is TGTGCCAGCTCACCACGAGCGGGGGTGTATGAAGCTTTCTTT. Its protein is CASSPRAGVYEAFF.

The rearrangement uses TRBV29-1 and TRBJ2-1; 13 nucleotides align to TRBD2. The CDR3 spans 19 residues. Germline V gene lookup returns CDR1 SQVTM and CDR2 ANQGSEA. The ends lost 3 bases at V and 5 bases at J; junction bases unmatched: 16. The chain's CDR3 is CSVDKAGTSGIRGDNEQFF. CDR3 DNA sequence: TGCAGCGTTGATAAAGCCGGGACTAGCGGGATCAGGGGCGACAATGAGCAGTTCTTC.

The rearrangement links TRBV30 to TRBJ2-5; the match to TRBD2 covers 8 bases. Germline CDR1 GTSNPN, CDR2 SVGIG (reference sequence). The ends lost 4 bases at V and 5 bases at J; junction bases unmatched: 6. This CDR3 is 13 amino acids long. For the CDR3, the DNA is TGTGCCTGGAAGGGTAGCGGGGTGGAGACCCAGTACTTC. Translation gives CAWKGSGVETQYF.

J is TRBJ2-2 and V is TRBV29-1, with 10 bases that match TRBD1. The CDR3 loop spans 15 amino acids. The germline V gene has CDR1 SQVTM and CDR2 ANQGSEA. The ends lost 6 bases at V and 6 bases at J; junction bases unmatched: 10. In nucleotides, the CDR3 is TGCAGCGTACGACCAGGGACAGGGGTTTCCGGGGAGCTGTTTTTT. Protein: CSVRPGTGVSGELFF.

The genes are TRBV14 and TRBJ1-4; D remains unclear. The CDR3 consists of 16 residues. V gave up 2 bases and J gave up 8 bases, with 18 bases separating them. Germline CDR1 SGHDN, CDR2 FVKESK. The CDR3 bases are TGTGCCAGCAGCCAACTCGGACTAGGACCCGCCGAAAAACTGTTTTTT. This encodes CASSQLGLGPAEKLFF.

The chain uses TRBV12-2 and TRBJ2-1; the table names TRBD1, a call not compared with the DNA. TRBV12-2 corresponds to a pseudogene. CDR3 length: 22 amino acids. For the CDR3, the DNA is TGTGCAAGTCGCTTAGTAACTGTCGCCGGGACAGGGGTAATTGGAACGGGCAATGAGCAGTTCTTC. It is translated as CASRLVTVAGTGVIGTGNEQFF.

This clone has a single count. The rearrangement links TRBV7-2 to TRBJ1-4, with D maybe TRBD1 (6 bases). V lost 1 base, J lost 2 bases, and 8 bases lay in between. Germline V gene lookup returns CDR1 SGHTA and CDR2 FQGNSA. The CDR3 runs 15 residues. CDR3 sequence reads: CASSLVRGTNEKLFF. CDR3 in DNA: TGTGCCAGCAGCTTAGTTAGGGGGACTAATGAAAAACTGTTTTTT.

The genes are TRBV13 and TRBJ2-3; 7 bases agree with TRBD2. Germline V lookup: CDR1 PRHDT, CDR2 FYEKMQ (reference sequence). Trimming removed 2 bases from V and 6 bases from J; junction bases left unmatched: 5. The CDR3 is made up of 14 amino acids. The CDR3 protein is CASSLRAGSDTQYF. For the CDR3, the DNA is TGTGCCAGCAGCTTACGAGCGGGATCGGATACGCAGTATTTT.

The chain has TRBV6-5 and TRBJ2-7; 7 bases are a match to TRBD1. Looked up from germline, CDR1 is MNHEY and CDR2 is SVGAGI. V trimming: 5 bases; J trimming: 3 bases; junction bases outside the gene matches: 7. The CDR3 covers 14 residues. The CDR3, as DNA: TGTGCCAGCAGTCCTACAGGGGCCCTCTACGAGCAGTACTTC. It specifies CASSPTGALYEQYF.

This chain links TRBV5-1 with TRBJ2-2; perhaps TRBD1 as D (5 bases). Germline values: CDR1 SGHRS, CDR2 YFSETQ. Deletions cut 0 bases from V and 4 bases from J, with 19 bases between. The CDR3 is 18 amino acids. The CDR3 nucleotides read TGCGCCAGCAGCTTGGTAGAGCGTCAGGGTTTATTCACCGGGGAGCTGTTTTTT. Amino acid sequence: CASSLVERQGLFTGELFF.